The text below deals with one T cell receptor (beta chain). Its matching antigen is unknown. These data are taken from a study of T cell repertoires in cytomegalovirus infection. For the study at large: CMV epitopes used comprised recently identified HLA-C-restricted ones and well-studied HLA-B-restricted ones. Study-level results: CMV carriers having the relevant HLA were flagged by cumulative public TCR beta family frequency.

Germline CDR1 and CDR2: DFQATT and SNEGSKA (reference sequence). Trimming cost V 0 bases and J 2 bases, with 8 bases left between them. The length of the CDR3 is 15 residues. Via MiXCR, TCRdb re-called the reads, giving one row per CDR3 protein. This sample has fewer than 350,000 distinct CDR3 sequences, with almost 30% found just once. This chain joins TRBV20-1 and TRBJ2-6; D is uncertain. This specimen consisted of cultured PBMCs, obtained from culture after CMV antigen stimulation. This clonotype originated in a human donor in good health (CMV status not recorded). Some clones in this sample may be carry-over from other donors' samples. The CDR3 nucleotides read TGCAGTGCTAGAGATAAACAAGCTGGGGCCAACGTCCTGACTTTC. Translation: CSARDKQAGANVLTF.